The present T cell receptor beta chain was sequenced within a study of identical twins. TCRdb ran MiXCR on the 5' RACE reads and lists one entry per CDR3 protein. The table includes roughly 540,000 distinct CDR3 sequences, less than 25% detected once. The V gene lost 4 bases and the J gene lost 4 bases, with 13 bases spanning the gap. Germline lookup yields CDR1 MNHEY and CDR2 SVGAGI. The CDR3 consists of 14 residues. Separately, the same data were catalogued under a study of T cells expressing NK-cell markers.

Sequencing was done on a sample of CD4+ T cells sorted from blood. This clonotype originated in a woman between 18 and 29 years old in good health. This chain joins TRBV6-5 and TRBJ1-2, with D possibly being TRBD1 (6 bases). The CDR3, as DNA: TGTGCCAGCAGTTTCCTTAGGGGGTCCTATGGCTACACCTTC. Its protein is CASSFLRGSYGYTF.